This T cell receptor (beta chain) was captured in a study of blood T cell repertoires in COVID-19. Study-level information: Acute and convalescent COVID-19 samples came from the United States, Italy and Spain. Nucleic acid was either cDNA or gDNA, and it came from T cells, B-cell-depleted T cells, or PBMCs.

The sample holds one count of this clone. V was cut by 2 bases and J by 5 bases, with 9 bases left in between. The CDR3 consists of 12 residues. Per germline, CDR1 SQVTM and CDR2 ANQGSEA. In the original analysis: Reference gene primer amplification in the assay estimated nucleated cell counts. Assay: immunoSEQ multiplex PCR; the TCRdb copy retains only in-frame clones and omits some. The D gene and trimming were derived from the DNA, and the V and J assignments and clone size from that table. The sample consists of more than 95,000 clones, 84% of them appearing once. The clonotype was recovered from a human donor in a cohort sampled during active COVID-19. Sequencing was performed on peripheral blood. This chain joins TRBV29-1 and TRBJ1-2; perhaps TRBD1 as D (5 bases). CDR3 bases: TGCAGCGTTGAATCGGGGGGGTATGGCTACACCTTC. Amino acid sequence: CSVESGGYGYTF.